This T cell receptor (beta chain) was obtained from a study of blood T cell repertoires in COVID-19. Clones were sequenced by immunoSEQ multiplex PCR, and TCRdb holds only the in-frame ones, with some missing. The sample has about 270,000 clones; 83% are singletons. CDR3 size: 15 residues. The V segment lost 8 bases and the J segment 8 bases; nucleotides outside the gene matches: 13. The V gene's germline CDR1 is MRHNA and CDR2 SNTAGT. The receptor comes from a woman aged 45 to 65 who had recovered from COVID-19. Sequenced: peripheral blood. This rearrangement joins TRBV6-4 to TRBJ2-1; 9 positions agree with TRBD2. The CDR3 spells CASSLAGGPNYEQFF. The CDR3 nucleotides read TGTGCCAGCTCCCTGGCGGGAGGGCCTAACTATGAGCAGTTCTTC.